This T cell receptor (beta chain) was sequenced during a study of blood T cell repertoires in COVID-19. TCRdb keeps only in-frame clones here, not all; method: immunoSEQ multiplex PCR. The sample records more than 85,000 clones, approximately 90% being singletons. Specimen: peripheral blood. This receptor was taken from a man in his forties or fifties with active COVID-19.

In DNA, the CDR3 is TGTGCCAGCAGCATCTTAGCGGGGGGGCTGGAAGAGACCCAGTACTTC. The encoded protein is CASSILAGGLEETQYF. The chain couples TRBV7-2 to TRBJ2-5; 11 nucleotides align to TRBD2. V trimming: 5 bases; J trimming: 3 bases; junction bases outside the gene matches: 8. The CDR3 length is 16 residues. Germline CDR1 is SGHTA and CDR2 is FQGNSA.